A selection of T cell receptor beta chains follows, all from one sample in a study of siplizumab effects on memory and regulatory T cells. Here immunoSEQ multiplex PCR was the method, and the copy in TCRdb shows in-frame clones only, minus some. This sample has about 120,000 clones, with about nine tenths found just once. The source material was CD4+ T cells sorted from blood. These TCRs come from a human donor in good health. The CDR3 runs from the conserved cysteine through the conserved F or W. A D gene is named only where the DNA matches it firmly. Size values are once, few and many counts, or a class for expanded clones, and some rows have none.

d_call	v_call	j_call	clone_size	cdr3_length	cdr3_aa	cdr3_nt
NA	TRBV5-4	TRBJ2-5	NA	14	CASSLRGAEETQYF	TGTGCCAGCAGCTTGCGGGGGGCCGAAGAGACCCAGTACTTC
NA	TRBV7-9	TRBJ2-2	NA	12	CASSFGVGELFF	TGTGCCAGCAGCTTCGGGGTCGGGGAGCTGTTTTTT
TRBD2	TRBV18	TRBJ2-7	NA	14	CASSPGREWYEQYF	TGTGCCAGCTCACCGGGGAGGGAATGGTACGAGCAGTACTTC
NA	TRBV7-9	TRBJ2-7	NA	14	CASSPHAPIGEQYF	TGTGCCAGCAGCCCACATGCGCCTATTGGCGAGCAGTACTTC
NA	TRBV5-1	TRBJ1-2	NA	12	CASSSDIYGYTF	TGCGCCAGCAGCTCGGACATCTATGGCTACACCTTC
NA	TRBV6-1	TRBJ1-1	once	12	CASKEGGTEAFF	TGTGCCAGCAAGGAGGGGGGAACTGAAGCTTTCTTT
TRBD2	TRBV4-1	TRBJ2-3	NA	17	CASSQWASGGASDTQYF	TGCGCCAGCAGCCAGTGGGCTAGCGGGGGGGCCTCAGATACGCAGTATTTT
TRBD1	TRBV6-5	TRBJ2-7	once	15	CASSRWDRGSDEQYF	TGTGCCAGCAGTCGGTGGGACAGGGGGTCGGACGAGCAGTACTTC
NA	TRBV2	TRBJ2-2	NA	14	CASKRTVNTGELFF	TGTGCCAGCAAGAGGACAGTGAACACCGGGGAGCTGTTTTTT
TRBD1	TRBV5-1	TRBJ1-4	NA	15	CASSAQTGSNEKLFF	TGCGCCAGCAGCGCTCAGACAGGGTCCAATGAAAAACTGTTTTTT
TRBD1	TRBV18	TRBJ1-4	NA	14	CASSDRARNEKLFF	TGTGCCAGCTCAGACAGGGCGAGAAATGAAAAACTGTTTTTT
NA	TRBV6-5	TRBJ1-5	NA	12	CASGRGNQPQHF	TGTGCCAGCGGGCGGGGGAATCAGCCCCAGCATTTT
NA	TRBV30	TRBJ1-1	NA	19	CAWSVLRSVRAPLNTEAFF	TGTGCCTGGAGTGTATTACGATCGGTAAGGGCACCTTTGAACACTGAAGCTTTCTTT
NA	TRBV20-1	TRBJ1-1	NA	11	CSHSPQGQAFF	TGCAGTCATTCCCCACAGGGACAAGCTTTCTTT
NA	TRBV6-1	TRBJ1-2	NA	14	CASSEGWTNYGYTF	TGTGCCAGCAGTGAAGGGTGGACTAACTATGGCTACACCTTC
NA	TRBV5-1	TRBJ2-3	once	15	CASSLASGTTDTQYF	TGCGCCAGCAGCTTGGCCTCTGGGACAACGGATACGCAGTATTTT
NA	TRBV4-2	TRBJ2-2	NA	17	CASSQTSGLLNTGELFF	TGTGCCAGCAGCCAAACCTCGGGACTTCTGAACACCGGGGAGCTGTTTTTT
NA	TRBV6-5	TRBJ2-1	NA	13	CASRGEGMNEQFF	TGTGCCAGCAGAGGTGAAGGGATGAATGAGCAGTTCTTC
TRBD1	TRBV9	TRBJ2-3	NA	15	CASRKRGQGTDTQYF	TGTGCCAGCAGGAAACGGGGACAGGGAACAGATACGCAGTATTTT
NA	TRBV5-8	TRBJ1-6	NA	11	CASSLNSPLHF	TGTGCCAGCAGCTTGAATTCACCCCTCCACTTT
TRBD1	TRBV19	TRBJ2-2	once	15	CASRPGTANTGELFF	TGTGCCAGTAGGCCCGGGACAGCGAACACCGGGGAGCTGTTTTTT
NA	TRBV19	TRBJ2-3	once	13	CASSPRLADTQYF	TGTGCCAGTAGTCCGCGACTAGCAGATACGCAGTATTTT
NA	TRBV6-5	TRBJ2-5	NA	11	CASGGPETQYF	TGTGCTTCCGGGGGCCCCGAGACCCAGTACTTC
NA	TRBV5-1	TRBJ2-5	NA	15	CASSFTRNTRETQYF	TGCGCCAGCAGCTTTACCAGGAATACGAGAGAGACCCAGTACTTC
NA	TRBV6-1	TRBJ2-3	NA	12	CASSAMGDTQYF	TGTGCCAGCAGTGCGATGGGGGATACGCAGTATTTT
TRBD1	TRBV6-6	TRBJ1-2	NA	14	CASSYGQGGIGYTF	TGTGCCAGCAGTTACGGACAGGGAGGGATTGGCTACACCTTC
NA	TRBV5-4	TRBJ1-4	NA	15	CASSLGGATNEKLFF	TGTGCCAGCAGCTTGGGGGGTGCAACTAATGAAAAACTGTTTTTT
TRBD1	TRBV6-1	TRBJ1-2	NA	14	CASSVQGFGYGYTF	TGTGCCAGCAGTGTACAGGGGTTTGGCTATGGCTACACCTTC